Listed below are T cell receptor beta chains from one sample, sequenced in a study of T cells after yellow fever vaccination. TCRdb ran MiXCR on the 5' RACE reads and lists one entry per CDR3 protein. The sample has approximately 510,000 distinct CDR3 sequences; 20% to 25% are singletons. This specimen consisted of PBMCs, obtained less than 25 days after the first yellow fever vaccination. Receptors originate from a man younger than 35 who received the YFV17D yellow fever vaccine. Both conserved end residues are part of each CDR3. Fields, in order: J gene, D gene, clone size, V gene, CDR3 protein, CDR3 DNA. The D gene is left open where the match is weak. The size field is filled for only some rows; it gives once, few, many or a size class.

>TRBJ1-3|-|few|TRBV6-5
CASSYSGPPGNTIYF
TGTGCCAGCAGCTACAGCGGACCGCCTGGAAACACCATATATTTT
>TRBJ1-5|-|-|TRBV27
CASRGLSNQPQHF
TGTGCCAGCAGGGGGCTGAGCAATCAGCCCCAGCATTTT
>TRBJ1-4|TRBD1|-|TRBV28
CASSRPGTGTLEKLFF
TGTGCCAGCAGTCGTCCCGGGACAGGGACTCTTGAAAAACTGTTTTTT
>TRBJ1-1|-|-|TRBV5-1
CASFRGTMNTEAFF
TGCGCCAGCTTCCGGGGGACAATGAACACTGAAGCTTTCTTT
>TRBJ2-3|-|-|TRBV5-1
CASSSASGTDTQYF
TGCGCCAGCAGCTCGGCCAGTGGGACAGATACGCAGTATTTT
>TRBJ2-1|-|few|TRBV20-1
CSARPRSSDSGSRYNEQFF
TGCAGTGCTAGACCCCGGTCTTCGGATAGCGGCTCCCGTTACAATGAGCAGTTCTTC
>TRBJ2-5|-|few|TRBV12-3/TRBV12-4
CASGGLDQETQYF
TGTGCCAGCGGGGGGCTGGATCAAGAGACCCAGTACTTC
>TRBJ1-5|-|-|TRBV9
CASSVRGDRQPQHF
TGTGCCAGCAGCGTCCGGGGGGATCGACAGCCCCAGCATTTT
>TRBJ2-3|TRBD2|-|TRBV20-1
CSARELAGTTDTQYF
TGCAGTGCTAGGGAACTAGCGGGGACGACAGATACGCAGTATTTT
>TRBJ2-5|-|-|TRBV18
CASSKRLLQETQYF
TGTGCCAGCTCAAAACGACTGTTACAAGAGACCCAGTACTTC
>TRBJ1-5|-|-|TRBV6-6
CASSSRAPGAQHF
TGTGCCAGCAGTTCGAGGGCTCCTGGGGCCCAGCATTTT
>TRBJ2-1|TRBD2|-|TRBV12-3/TRBV12-4
CASRSSGGRDEQFF
TGTGCCAGCAGGTCAAGCGGGGGGCGGGATGAGCAGTTCTTC
>TRBJ2-1|TRBD1|-|TRBV7-9
CASSPGQPYNEQFF
TGTGCCAGCAGCCCGGGACAGCCTTACAATGAGCAGTTCTTC
>TRBJ2-2|-|-|TRBV14
CASSQAYGRDTGELFF
TGTGCCAGCAGCCAAGCCTACGGGCGGGACACCGGGGAGCTGTTTTTT
>TRBJ1-5|-|few|TRBV6-1
CASSEGVQPQHF
TGTGCCAGCAGTGAAGGGGTTCAGCCCCAGCATTTT
>TRBJ2-1|TRBD1|few|TRBV4-1
CASVGTGVNEQFF
TGCGCCAGTGTGGGGACAGGGGTAAATGAGCAGTTCTTC
>TRBJ2-2|-|few|TRBV24-1
CATSDLTVPSQLFF
TGTGCCACCAGTGATTTAACCGTACCGTCGCAGCTGTTTTTT
>TRBJ1-5|TRBD1|few|TRBV12-3/TRBV12-4
CARGQGNQPQHF
TGTGCCAGGGGACAGGGGAATCAGCCCCAGCATTTT
>TRBJ2-1|TRBD2|-|TRBV10-3
CAISAPGGTSDYSYNEQFF
TGTGCCATCAGTGCCCCGGGGGGGACTAGCGACTACTCCTACAATGAGCAGTTCTTC
>TRBJ2-3|-|few|TRBV14
CASSWGVNTDTQYF
TGTGCCAGCAGCTGGGGGGTAAACACAGATACGCAGTATTTT
>TRBJ2-1|TRBD2|few|TRBV9
CASSGSGGGYNEQFF
TGTGCCAGCAGCGGAAGCGGGGGGGGCTACAATGAGCAGTTCTTC
>TRBJ1-2|-|many|TRBV28
CASGMSYGYTF
TGTGCCAGCGGAATGAGCTATGGCTACACCTTC
>TRBJ2-2|-|few|TRBV5-1
CASSFGTTGELFF
TGCGCCAGCAGCTTCGGAACCACCGGGGAGCTGTTTTTT
>TRBJ1-4|-|few|TRBV12-3/TRBV12-4
CASIGQNEKLFF
TGTGCCAGCATCGGACAGAATGAAAAACTGTTTTTT